This T cell receptor (beta chain) originates from a study of cytomegalovirus exposure and HLA in healthy donors. Comment on this clone: No antigen is known for it.

PCR used 60 Vbeta primers and 13 Jbeta primers. Only in-frame clones appear in the TCRdb table, and some are missing; sequencing was by immunoSEQ multiplex PCR. The sample lists fewer than 120,000 clones, approximately 79% occurring once. The CDR3 runs to 19 residues. CDR1 is LGHNT and CDR2 is FRNRAP in the germline V gene. V dropped 1 base and J dropped 3 bases, with 24 bases sitting between them. General study findings and limits: In a later analysis, several top co-occurrence clusters appeared linked to parvovirus B19, influenza, CMV and Epstein-Barr virus. Many donors shared some public TCRs, even though most TCR sequences were rare.

The V gene is TRBV12-5, the J gene TRBJ2-5, with D tentatively TRBD1 (6 bases). Sequencing input: PBMCs. The receptor's source is a man aged 25 to 40 in good health and CMV-seropositive. CDR3 residues: CASGLASGKDSREKETQYF. CDR3 bases: TGTGCTAGTGGTTTGGCCTCGGGGAAGGACAGTCGAGAAAAAGAGACCCAGTACTTC.